This T cell receptor beta chain was recorded in a study of blood T cell repertoires in COVID-19. For the study at large: PBMCs, B-cell-depleted T cells, or T cells provided the cDNA or gDNA that made up the material.

Data came from immunoSEQ multiplex PCR; TCRdb stores just in-frame clones and leaves some out. Here the sample spans 93,000 or so clones, approximately 84% being singletons. The CDR3 spans 13 residues. Trimming removed 4 bases from V and 1 base from J, with 10 bases in between. CDR1 and CDR2 (germline): SQVTM, ANQGSEA. The source material was peripheral blood. This chain uses TRBV29-1 with TRBJ2-5; the D gene is possibly TRBD2 (5 bases). The clonotype originates from a human donor in a cohort sampled during active COVID-19. The CDR3 DNA follows: TGCAGCGTTGGAGGGCAGAGCCAAGAGACCCAGTACTTC. This gives the protein CSVGGQSQETQYF.